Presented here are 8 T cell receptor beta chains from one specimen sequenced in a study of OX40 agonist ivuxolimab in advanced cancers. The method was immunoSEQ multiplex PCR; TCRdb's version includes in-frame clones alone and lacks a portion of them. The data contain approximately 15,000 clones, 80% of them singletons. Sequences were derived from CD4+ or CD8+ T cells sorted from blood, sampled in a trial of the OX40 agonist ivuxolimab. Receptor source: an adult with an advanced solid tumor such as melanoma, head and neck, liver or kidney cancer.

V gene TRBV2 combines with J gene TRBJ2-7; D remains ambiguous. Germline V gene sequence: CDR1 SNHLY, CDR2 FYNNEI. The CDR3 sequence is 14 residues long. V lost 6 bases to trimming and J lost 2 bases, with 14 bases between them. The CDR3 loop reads CASSGSNSPYEQYF. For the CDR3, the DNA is TGTGCCAGCAGCGGTAGCAACAGCCCCTACGAGCAGTACTTC.

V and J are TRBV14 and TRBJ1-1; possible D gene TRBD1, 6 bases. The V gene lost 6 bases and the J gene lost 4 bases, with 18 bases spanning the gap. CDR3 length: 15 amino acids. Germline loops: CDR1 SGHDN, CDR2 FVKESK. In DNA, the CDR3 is TGTGCCAGCAGTTGGGGAGCGGGGGCGGGCACTGAAGCTTTCTTT. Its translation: CASSWGAGAGTEAFF.

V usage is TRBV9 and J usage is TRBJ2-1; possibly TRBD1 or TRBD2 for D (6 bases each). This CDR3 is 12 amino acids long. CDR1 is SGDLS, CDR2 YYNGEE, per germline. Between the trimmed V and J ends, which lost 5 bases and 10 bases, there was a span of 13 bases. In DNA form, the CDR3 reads TGTGCCAGCAGGGGGGGCGGCTTCGAGCAGTTCTTC. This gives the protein CASRGGGFEQFF.

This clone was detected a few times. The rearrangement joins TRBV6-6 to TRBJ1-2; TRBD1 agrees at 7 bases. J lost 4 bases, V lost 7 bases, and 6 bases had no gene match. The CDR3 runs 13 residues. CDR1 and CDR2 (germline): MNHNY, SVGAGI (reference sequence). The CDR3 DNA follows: TGTGCCAGCACCCCGGGACAGAGCTATGGCTACACCTTC. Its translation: CASTPGQSYGYTF.

The DNA for the CDR3 is TGTGCCAGCAGCCCCCGGGACACCATCTACGAGCAGTACTTC. Translated: CASSPRDTIYEQYF. The chain has TRBV5-4 and TRBJ2-7; D is perhaps TRBD1 (6 bases). V lost 4 bases to trimming and J lost 3 bases, with 14 bases between them. This CDR3 is 14 amino acids long. Per germline, CDR1 SGHNT and CDR2 YYREEE (reference sequence).

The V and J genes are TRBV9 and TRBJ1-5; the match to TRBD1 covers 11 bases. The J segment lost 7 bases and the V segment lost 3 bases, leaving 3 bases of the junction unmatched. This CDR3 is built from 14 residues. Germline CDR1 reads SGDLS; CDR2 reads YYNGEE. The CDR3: CASSAWDRGQPQHF. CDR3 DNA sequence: TGTGCCAGCAGCGCTTGGGACAGGGGGCAGCCCCAGCATTTT.

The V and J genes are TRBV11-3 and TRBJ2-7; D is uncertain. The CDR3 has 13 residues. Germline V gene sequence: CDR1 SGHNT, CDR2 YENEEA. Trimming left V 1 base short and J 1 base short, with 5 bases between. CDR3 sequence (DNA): TGTGCCAGCAGCTTAGGCAGTTCCTACGAGCAGTACTTC. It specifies CASSLGSSYEQYF.

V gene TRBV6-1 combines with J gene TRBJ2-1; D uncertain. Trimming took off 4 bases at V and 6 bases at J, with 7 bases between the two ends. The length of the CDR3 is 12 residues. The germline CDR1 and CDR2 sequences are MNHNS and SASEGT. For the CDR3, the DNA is TGTGCCAGCAGTGGCACCCTCAATGAGCAGTTCTTC. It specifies CASSGTLNEQFF.